These T cell receptor beta chains were read from a single sample in a study of response to subunit inactivated influenza vaccine. From the RT-PCR reads, TCRdb called clonotypes with MiXCR, one entry per CDR3 protein. The data hold hundreds of thousands of distinct CDR3 sequences, with approximately 13% observed a single time. The source was PBMCs from blood, collected roughly 6 weeks after vaccination. All receptors come from a man in his fifties or sixties who received an inactivated influenza vaccine. CDR3s leave out the opening cysteine and the closing phenylalanine or tryptophan. Fields, in order: CDR3 protein, J gene, V gene.

cdr3_aa: AISERGQGVRSHEQY
j_call: TRBJ2-7
v_call: TRBV10-3

cdr3_aa: ASSEEGNTEAF
j_call: TRBJ1-1
v_call: TRBV2

cdr3_aa: SVGGDTEAF
j_call: TRBJ1-1
v_call: TRBV29-1

cdr3_aa: SARDGGRLNTEAF
j_call: TRBJ1-1
v_call: TRBV20-1

cdr3_aa: ASSMDSATYEQY
j_call: TRBJ2-7
v_call: TRBV7-2

cdr3_aa: ASSFARLLQETQY
j_call: TRBJ2-5
v_call: TRBV7-9

cdr3_aa: DSSIGQGENT
j_call: TRBJ1-2
v_call: TRBV11-1

cdr3_aa: ATSDFTQGGDEQF
j_call: TRBJ2-1
v_call: TRBV24-1

cdr3_aa: ASSPNGLNEQF
j_call: TRBJ2-1
v_call: TRBV18

cdr3_aa: ASSWGQRGAYEQY
j_call: TRBJ2-7
v_call: TRBV27

cdr3_aa: ASSRLSSGANVLT
j_call: TRBJ2-6
v_call: TRBV6-1

cdr3_aa: AISGPLDYGYT
j_call: TRBJ1-2
v_call: TRBV10-3

cdr3_aa: ASSKSGGRVAGDYYNEQF
j_call: TRBJ2-1
v_call: TRBV21-1

cdr3_aa: ASSLIPNIGAGELF
j_call: TRBJ2-2
v_call: TRBV7-3

cdr3_aa: ASIDSLNTEAF
j_call: TRBJ1-1
v_call: TRBV6-1

cdr3_aa: ASSFSGQETSTDTQY
j_call: TRBJ2-3
v_call: TRBV28